The rows below give T cell receptor beta chains drawn from one sample of a study of cytomegalovirus exposure and HLA in healthy donors. Sequencing used immunoSEQ multiplex PCR; TCRdb keeps in-frame clones, though not all of them. This sample has roughly 130,000 clones, with roughly 74% found just once. Sequencing used PBMCs. The receptor source for this set is a woman aged 50 to 65 in good health and CMV-seropositive. Each CDR3 is given with its conserved first and last residue. The D gene is left open where the match is weak. Clone size is stated in some rows and not others, as once, few, many or a class when expanded.

V	J	D	size	CDR3	DNA
TRBV6-8	TRBJ2-6	TRBD2	few	CASSSSGSGANVLTF	TGTGCCAGCAGTTCTAGCGGCTCTGGGGCCAACGTCCTGACTTTC
TRBV4-1	TRBJ2-3	TRBD2	.	CASSQVGTSGGRDTQYF	TGCGCCAGCAGCCAAGTAGGGACTAGCGGGGGGCGAGATACGCAGTATTTT
TRBV10-3	TRBJ1-1	.	.	CAIRAGSEAFF	TGTGCCATCAGGGCAGGGTCGGAAGCTTTCTTT
TRBV27	TRBJ2-3	TRBD2	.	CATMGGSTDTQYF	TGTGCCACCATGGGGGGGTCCACAGATACGCAGTATTTT
TRBV11-2	TRBJ2-2	.	.	CASSLQGYPGELFF	TGTGCCAGCAGCTTACAGGGGTACCCCGGGGAGCTGTTTTTT
TRBV19	TRBJ1-1	.	.	CASSITGVTEAFF	TGTGCCAGTAGTATTACGGGGGTCACTGAAGCTTTCTTT
TRBV15	TRBJ1-1	.	.	CATSRPPRQECSVRF	TGTGCCACCAGCAGACCACCGCGCCAAGAATGTAGCGTCCGATTT
TRBV5-1	TRBJ1-1	.	few	CASSFTGGTEAFF	TGCGCCAGCAGCTTCACGGGGGGCACTGAAGCTTTCTTT
TRBV11-2	TRBJ1-1	.	.	CASSFSETRAFF	TGTGCCAGCAGCTTTTCCGAGACTCGAGCTTTCTTT
TRBV2	TRBJ1-4	.	.	CASTILATNEKLFF	TGTGCCAGCACCATACTCGCAACTAATGAAAAACTGTTTTTT
TRBV6-1	TRBJ2-7	.	few	CASTRDRGNSYEQYF	TGTGCCTCAACCCGCGACAGAGGAAATTCCTACGAGCAGTACTTC
TRBV7-2	TRBJ1-5	TRBD1	.	CASSKEEVGGFQPQHF	TGTGCCAGCAGCAAAGAGGAGGTAGGGGGCTTTCAGCCCCAGCATTTT
TRBV6-1	TRBJ1-5	.	.	CASSWGTGNNQPQHF	TGTGCCAGCAGTTGGGGTACAGGGAACAATCAGCCCCAGCATTTT
TRBV2	TRBJ2-5	TRBD1	.	CASSDLGSRGETQYF	TGTGCCAGCAGTGACCTTGGATCCAGGGGGGAGACCCAGTACTTC
TRBV4-2	TRBJ2-3	TRBD1	.	CASSHPGQGKTDTQYF	TGTGCCAGCAGCCATCCCGGACAGGGAAAGACAGATACGCAGTATTTT
TRBV29-1	TRBJ1-5	.	.	CSVKTGLNQPQHF	TGCAGCGTTAAAACAGGGCTTAATCAGCCCCAGCATTTT
TRBV6-5	TRBJ2-5	.	.	CASSQGRGETQYF	TGTGCCAGCAGCCAGGGGCGGGGGGAGACCCAGTACTTC
TRBV18	TRBJ2-1	TRBD2	once	CASSGLAGANEQFF	TGTGCCAGCTCGGGACTAGCGGGGGCCAATGAGCAGTTCTTC
TRBV5-4	TRBJ2-2	.	few	CASKAERTNTGELFF	TGTGCCAGCAAGGCCGAGCGGACGAACACCGGGGAGCTGTTTTTT
TRBV2	TRBJ2-7	TRBD2	.	CASSLLAGGFREQYF	TGTGCCAGCAGTCTCCTTGCGGGGGGGTTTAGGGAGCAGTACTTC
TRBV5-1	TRBJ1-4	TRBD1	.	CTSSLDRALGKLFF	TGCACCAGCAGCCTTGACAGGGCCCTGGGAAAACTGTTTTTT
TRBV4-1	TRBJ1-2	.	.	CASSQLSGVNYGYTF	TGCGCCAGCAGCCAACTGAGCGGGGTTAACTATGGCTACACCTTC
TRBV18	TRBJ2-2	.	.	CASSPTTATGELFF	TGTGCCAGCTCACCCACGACAGCCACCGGGGAGCTGTTTTTT
TRBV5-1	TRBJ1-1	TRBD1	.	CASSLVGQNEAFF	TGCGCCAGCAGCTTGGTGGGACAGAATGAAGCTTTCTTT
TRBV7-9	TRBJ1-3	.	once	CASSPRGPSSGNTIYF	TGTGCCAGCAGCCCCAGAGGGCCTTCCTCTGGAAACACCATATATTTT
TRBV11-2	TRBJ2-7	TRBD2	.	CASSLDPGTSGGGLYEQYF	TGTGCCAGCAGCTTAGATCCCGGGACTAGCGGGGGGGGGCTCTACGAGCAGTACTTC
TRBV11-3	TRBJ2-3	TRBD2	.	CASSSSGVRDTQYF	TGTGCCAGCAGCTCTAGCGGGGTGAGAGATACGCAGTATTTT
TRBV18	TRBJ2-1	TRBD2	.	CASSPSGGSLDEQFF	TGTGCCAGCTCACCAAGCGGGGGGTCTTTGGATGAGCAGTTCTTC
TRBV6-5	TRBJ1-2	.	.	CASSTGTYGYTF	TGTGCCAGCAGTACAGGTACCTATGGCTACACCTTC
TRBV7-7	TRBJ2-7	TRBD1	.	CASSPGTGGVEQYF	TGTGCCAGCAGCCCCGGGACAGGGGGGGTCGAGCAGTACTTC
TRBV19	TRBJ2-7	.	.	CASSTTRQGNPYEQYF	TGTGCCAGTAGTACCACACGGCAGGGGAATCCCTACGAGCAGTACTTC
TRBV18	TRBJ2-4	.	.	CASSPDSVQYF	TGTGCCAGCTCACCTGATTCGGTTCAGTACTTC
TRBV11-3	TRBJ1-1	.	.	CASSQAGDTEAFF	TGTGCCAGCAGCCAAGCGGGGGACACTGAAGCTTTCTTT
TRBV28	TRBJ1-3	TRBD1	few	CASSVNLGQGSNTIYF	TGTGCCAGCAGTGTAAACCTGGGACAGGGGTCAAACACCATATATTTT
TRBV5-5	TRBJ2-3	.	.	CASSRASPADTQYF	TGTGCCAGCTCGCGGGCTAGCCCGGCAGATACGCAGTATTTT
TRBV19	TRBJ1-6	TRBD1	.	CASRAGDRGTNSPLHF	TGTGCCAGTAGAGCGGGGGACAGGGGCACCAATTCACCCCTCCACTTT
TRBV11-2	TRBJ1-1	.	.	CASSLGQTRQAFF	TGTGCCAGCAGCTTAGGGCAGACTAGGCAAGCTTTCTTT
TRBV7-9	TRBJ1-5	TRBD1	.	CASSDRGHNQPQHF	TGTGCCAGCAGTGACAGGGGCCACAATCAGCCCCAGCATTTT
TRBV7-2	TRBJ2-1	TRBD2	.	CASSFGSGGHYYNEQFF	TGTGCCAGCAGCTTTGGTAGCGGGGGGCACTACTACAATGAGCAGTTCTTC
TRBV5-1	TRBJ2-2	TRBD2	few	CASLSGGRNTGELFF	TGCGCCAGTCTAAGCGGGGGGCGTAACACCGGGGAGCTGTTTTTT
TRBV6-1	TRBJ2-7	.	.	CASSVGPGSSYEQYF	TGTGCCAGCAGTGTGGGCCCCGGGAGCTCCTACGAGCAGTACTTC
TRBV6-6	TRBJ2-7	.	.	CASSYPPSDEQYF	TGTGCCAGCAGTTACCCCCCCAGTGACGAGCAGTACTTC
TRBV7-2	TRBJ1-2	.	.	CASSLDGVNYGYTF	TGTGCCAGCAGCTTAGACGGGGTAAACTATGGCTACACCTTC
TRBV30	TRBJ2-5	TRBD2	.	CAWSTSGGRETQYF	TGTGCCTGGAGCACTAGCGGGGGGCGAGAGACCCAGTACTTC
TRBV15	TRBJ2-5	TRBD2	.	CATSSGTGGRQETQYF	TGTGCCACCAGCAGCGGAACGGGGGGAAGACAAGAGACCCAGTACTTC